The sequence of this T cell receptor beta chain was determined in a study of breast tumors, draining lymph nodes, adjacent tissues. Study-wide results and caveats: The data were judged consistent with most tumor T cells coming from lymph node and expanding in tumor. The lymph node origin of tumor T cells was framed as consistent with a hypothesis, not demonstrated.

The lymph nodes were axillary draining lymph nodes from breast cancer patients. On this clonotype: Its antigen is not identified.

TCRdb recomputed calls from the multiplex PCR reads with MiXCR, one row per CDR3 protein. The sample yields about 180,000 distinct CDR3 sequences, about 30% seen once. The CDR3 is made up of 13 amino acids. V was clipped by 3 bases and J by 4 bases, with 12 bases between them. Germline values: CDR1 DFQATT, CDR2 SNEGSKA (reference sequence). The rearrangement links TRBV20-1 to TRBJ1-2, with D possibly TRBD1 on 5 matching bases. Sequencing was carried out using axillary lymph node tissue. The clonotype comes from a female donor with breast cancer. Some clones in this sample may be carry-over from other donors' samples. For the CDR3, the DNA is TGCAGTGCTAGGGGGCAGGGACCCTATGGCTACACCTTC. Translation gives CSARGQGPYGYTF.